One sample yielded the 9 T cell receptor beta chains listed below, sequenced in a study of T cells after yellow fever vaccination. MiXCR, applied by TCRdb to the 5' RACE reads, yields one record per CDR3 protein. Of hundreds of thousands of distinct CDR3 sequences in the sample, roughly a sixth are singletons; the top ten hold 15% to 20%. The sample consisted of PBMCs, taken about 5 days after the first yellow fever vaccination. Receptor source: a man between 18 and 29 years old who received the YFV17D yellow fever vaccine.

The V gene is TRBV2, the J gene TRBJ2-2; the D call may be TRBD1 or TRBD2 (5 bases each). The V and J ends lost 6 bases and 1 base respectively, with 15 bases between them. In germline, CDR1 is SNHLY, CDR2 FYNNEI. This CDR3 has 16 residues. The CDR3 reads CASRAGATGNTGELFF. In DNA, the CDR3 is TGTGCCAGCAGGGCGGGTGCAACAGGGAACACCGGGGAGCTGTTTTTT.

The V gene is TRBV6-1, the J gene TRBJ1-1, with D tentatively TRBD1 (5 bases). Germline assignment: CDR1 MNHNS and CDR2 SASEGT. Trimming removed 5 bases at V and 6 bases at J, with 16 bases between. CDR3 length equals 14 residues. The CDR3 DNA sequence: TGTGCCAGCAGTCAATCCCCAGGGCAACCTGAAGCTTTCTTT. It translates to CASSQSPGQPEAFF.

V is TRBV6-5 and J is TRBJ2-7, with 7 bases fitting TRBD2. The V gene's germline CDR1 is MNHEY and CDR2 SVGAGI. This CDR3 has 14 residues. The V segment lost 3 bases and the J segment 6 bases; nucleotides outside the gene matches: 8. The CDR3 is CASSYLGGEGEQYF. The CDR3 bases are TGTGCCAGCAGTTATCTGGGGGGGGAAGGCGAGCAGTACTTC.

Here the CDR3 DNA reads TGTGCCAGCAGCTTAACTGCAGGTGACACTGAAGCTTTCTTT. Its translation is CASSLTAGDTEAFF. The rearrangement links TRBV11-2 to TRBJ1-1; D unresolved. Trimming took 2 bases from V and 3 from J, leaving 10 bases between them. Per germline, CDR1 SGHAT and CDR2 FQNNGV. This CDR3 has 14 residues.

This clonotype was recorded a few times. The CDR3 DNA reads as TGTGCCACCAGCAGATCGACAGGTTCCTACGAGCAGTACGTC. Translated, it gives CATSRSTGSYEQYV. The rearrangement uses TRBV15 and TRBJ2-7; TRBD1 is a possible D gene (6 bases). V dropped 2 bases and J dropped 1 base, with 9 bases sitting between them. Germline V gene data show CDR1 as LNHNV and CDR2 as YYDKDF (reference sequence). The CDR3 is 14 amino acids.

The rearrangement uses TRBV5-4 and TRBJ2-7; either TRBD1 or TRBD2 may fit D (5 bases each). Trimming pared 5 bases from V and 3 bases from J, leaving 15 bases between. CDR3 length equals 14 residues. Per germline, CDR1 SGHNT and CDR2 YYREEE (reference sequence). The CDR3 sequence is CASRSGGDHYEQYF. Written as DNA, the CDR3 is TGTGCCAGCAGATCTGGGGGAGACCACTACGAGCAGTACTTC.

This clonotype was counted a few times. The chain combines TRBV7-6 with TRBJ2-1; 7 nucleotides agree with TRBD2. Trimming at V came to 4 bases and at J to 2 bases, leaving 5 bases not matched to a gene. Germline V gene sequence: CDR1 SGHVS, CDR2 FNYEAQ. This CDR3 comprises 15 residues. The CDR3 nucleotides read TGTGCCAGCAGCTGGCTAGCGGATGCCTACAATGAGCAGTTCTTC. Translation gives CASSWLADAYNEQFF.

J is TRBJ1-1 and V is TRBV12-3 or TRBV12-4; TRBD1 aligns across 10 bases. This CDR3 region has 20 residues. V lost 6 bases to trimming and J lost 0 bases; unmatched junction nucleotides: 19. The CDR3 nucleotides are TGTGCCAGCAGGCCGCCAGACAGGGGGCTCCGCTGGAGGTTGAACACTGAAGCTTTCTTT. It encodes CASRPPDRGLRWRLNTEAFF.

The V gene is TRBV9, the J gene TRBJ2-1; no clear D. The V gene's germline CDR1 is SGDLS and CDR2 YYNGEE. The length of the CDR3 is 12 residues. Trimming pared 3 bases from V and 10 bases from J, leaving 11 bases between. CDR3 nucleotides: TGTGCCAGCAGCGGGATGACTTCCGAGCAGTTCTTC. This encodes CASSGMTSEQFF.